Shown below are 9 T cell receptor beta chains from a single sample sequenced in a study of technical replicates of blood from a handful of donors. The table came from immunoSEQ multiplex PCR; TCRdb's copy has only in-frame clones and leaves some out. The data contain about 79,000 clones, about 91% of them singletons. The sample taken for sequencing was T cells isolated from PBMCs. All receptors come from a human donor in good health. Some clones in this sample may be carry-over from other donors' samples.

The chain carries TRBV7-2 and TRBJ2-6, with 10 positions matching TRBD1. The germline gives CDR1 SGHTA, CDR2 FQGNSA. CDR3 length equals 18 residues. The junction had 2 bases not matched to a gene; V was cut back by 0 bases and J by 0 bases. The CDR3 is CASSLATGGGSGANVLTF. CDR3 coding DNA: TGTGCCAGCAGCTTAGCGACAGGGGGCGGCTCTGGGGCCAACGTCCTGACTTTC.

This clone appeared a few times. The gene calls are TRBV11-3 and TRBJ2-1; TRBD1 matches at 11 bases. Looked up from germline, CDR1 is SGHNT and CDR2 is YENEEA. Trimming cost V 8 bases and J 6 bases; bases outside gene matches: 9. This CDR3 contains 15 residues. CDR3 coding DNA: TGTGCCAGCCGTAGCCCGGGACAGGGGGTCAATGAGCAGTTCTTC. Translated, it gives CASRSPGQGVNEQFF.

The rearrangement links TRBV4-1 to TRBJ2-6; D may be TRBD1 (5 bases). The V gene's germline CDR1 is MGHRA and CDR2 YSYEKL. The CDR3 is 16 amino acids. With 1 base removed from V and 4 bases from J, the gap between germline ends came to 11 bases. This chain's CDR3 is CASSQGGAAGANVLTF. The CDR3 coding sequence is TGCGCCAGCAGCCAAGGGGGCGCGGCGGGGGCCAACGTCCTGACTTTC.

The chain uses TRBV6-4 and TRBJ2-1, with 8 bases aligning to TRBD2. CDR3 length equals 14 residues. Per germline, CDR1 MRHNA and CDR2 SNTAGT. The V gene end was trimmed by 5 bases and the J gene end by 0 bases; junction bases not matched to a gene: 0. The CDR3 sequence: CASSSGSSYNEQFF. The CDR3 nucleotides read TGTGCCAGCAGTAGCGGGAGCTCCTACAATGAGCAGTTCTTC.

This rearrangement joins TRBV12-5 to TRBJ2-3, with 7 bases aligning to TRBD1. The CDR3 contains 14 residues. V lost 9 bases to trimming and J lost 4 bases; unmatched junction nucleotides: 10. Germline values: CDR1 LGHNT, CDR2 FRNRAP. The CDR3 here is CARADRVSPDTQYF. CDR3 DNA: TGTGCTAGGGCCGACAGGGTATCGCCAGATACGCAGTATTTT.

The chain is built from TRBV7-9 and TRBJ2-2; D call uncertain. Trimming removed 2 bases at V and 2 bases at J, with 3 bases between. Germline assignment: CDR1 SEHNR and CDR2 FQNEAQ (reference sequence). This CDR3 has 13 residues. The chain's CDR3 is CASSLINTGELFF. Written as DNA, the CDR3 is TGTGCCAGCAGCTTAATAAACACCGGGGAGCTGTTTTTT.

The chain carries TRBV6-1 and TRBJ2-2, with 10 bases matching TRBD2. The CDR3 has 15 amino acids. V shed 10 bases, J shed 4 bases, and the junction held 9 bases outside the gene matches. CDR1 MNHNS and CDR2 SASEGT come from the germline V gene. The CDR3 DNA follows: TGTGCCACCGGGGACAGCGGGAGGGGCACCGGGGAGCTGTTTTTT. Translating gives CATGDSGRGTGELFF.

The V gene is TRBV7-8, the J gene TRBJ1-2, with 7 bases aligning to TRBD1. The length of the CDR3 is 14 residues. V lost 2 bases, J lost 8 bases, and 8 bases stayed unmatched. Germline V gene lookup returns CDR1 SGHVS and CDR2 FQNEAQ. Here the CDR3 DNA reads TGTGCCAGCAGCTTATTATCAGGGGGTGCAGGCTACACCTTC. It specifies CASSLLSGGAGYTF.

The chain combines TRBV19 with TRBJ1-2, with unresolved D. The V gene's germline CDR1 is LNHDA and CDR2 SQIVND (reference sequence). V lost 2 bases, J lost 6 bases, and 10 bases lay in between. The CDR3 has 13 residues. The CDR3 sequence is CASSITVVDGYTF. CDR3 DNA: TGTGCCAGTAGTATAACAGTAGTCGATGGCTACACCTTC. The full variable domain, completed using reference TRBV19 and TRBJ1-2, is DGGITQSPKYLFRKEGQNVTLSCEQNLNHDAMYWYRQDPGQGLRLIYYSQIVNDFQKGDIAEGYSVSREKKESFPLTVTSAQKNPTAFYLCASSITVVDGYTFGSGTRLTVV.